This T cell receptor beta chain came from a study of long-term antiretroviral therapy in people with HIV. This CDR3 has 12 amino acids. The germline V gene encodes CDR1 SEHNR and CDR2 FQNEAQ (reference sequence). V trimming: 4 bases; J trimming: 10 bases; junction bases outside the gene matches: 6. The immunoSEQ assay was v3.0, run at survey level. Method: immunoSEQ multiplex PCR; TCRdb's copy keeps in-frame clones and lacks some. In the table there are about 17,000 clones, just over 90% of which are singletons. Cryopreserved PBMC, at roughly 0.85-10 million per sample, were present before DNA extraction. Notes on the study in general: Against controls, HIV repertoires showed narrower ranges of CDR3 length. Information on adherence, resistance and therapy changes was unavailable.

Concerning this clone itself: Its antigen is still unknown.

The sequencing here drew on unsorted PBMCs, taken 0.6 years after starting antiretroviral therapy. The chain carries TRBV7-9 and TRBJ1-1, with 7 bases identical to TRBD1. The clonotype was recovered from a woman aged 40 to 50 with HIV. Written as DNA, the CDR3 is TGTGCCAGCAGCTCAGAGACAGGGCTAGCTTTCTTT. This gives the protein CASSSETGLAFF.